This T cell receptor (beta chain) was recorded in a study of glioma-infiltrating T cells. Study outcomes and limitations: Tissue-blood divergence was below expectation in non-neoplastic patients, above in gliomas.

This clonotype was counted only a few times. Its antigen is as yet unknown. The CDR3 extends over 16 amino acids. Trimming stripped 3 bases from V and 8 bases from J, with 20 bases between. Germline lookup yields CDR1 SGHRS and CDR2 YFSETQ. The iRepertoire nested amplicon-rescue multiplex PCR amplified TCR alpha and beta CDR3s from RNA. From the multiplex PCR reads, TCRdb called clonotypes with MiXCR, one entry per CDR3 protein. The sample holds 100,000 to 150,000 distinct CDR3 sequences, about 23% seen once. The sequenced sample was glioma tissue, nonneoplastic brain tissue, or PBMCs (not recorded which). The rearrangement links TRBV5-1 to TRBJ1-4; D gene unclear. The receptor's source is a human donor with low-grade glioma or glioblastoma, undergoing nonglioma brain surgery, or in good health (not recorded which). The CDR3 DNA sequence: TGCGCCAGCAGCTCAAACCCCAGTACTACCCAAGAAAAACTGTTTTTT. Residues: CASSSNPSTTQEKLFF.